The 25 T cell receptor beta chains listed next were all sequenced from one sample in a study of shared clonotypes between healthy human individuals. The naive CD8 population came from CD45RO-negative cells selected for CCR7, without terminally differentiated effector memory CD45RA+ cells. TCRdb keeps only in-frame clones here, not all; method: immunoSEQ multiplex PCR. The sample has about 2.1 million clones, 90% to 95% seen once; the top ten hold more than 1.5%. Source material: naive CD8+ T cells from PBMCs. The receptors here all came from a man between 18 and 29 years old in good health. Some clones in this sample may be carry-over from other donors' samples.

This chain links TRBV5-6 with TRBJ2-7; D is perhaps TRBD2 (6 bases). The CDR3 contains 15 residues. CDR1 is SGHDT, CDR2 YYEEEE, per germline. The V end was cut by 0 bases, the J end by 6 bases, with 16 bases between. In DNA form, the CDR3 reads TGTGCCAGCAGCTTGGCCTCTGGGGTCGGGGGCGAGCAGTACTTC. Amino acid sequence: CASSLASGVGGEQYF. The whole variable domain, remainder taken from reference TRBV5-6 and TRBJ2-7, is DAGVTQSPTHLIKTRGQQVTLRCSPKSGHDTVSWYQQALGQGPQFIFQYYEEEERQRGNFPDRFSGHQFPNYSSELNVNALLLGDSALYLCASSLASGVGGEQYFGPGTRLTVT.

This chain links TRBV4-3 with TRBJ2-2; D possibly uses TRBD1 or TRBD2 (5 bases each). The V gene's germline CDR1 is LGHNA and CDR2 YSLEER. V gave up 2 bases and J gave up 6 bases, with 7 bases separating them. The CDR3 is made up of 13 amino acids. The CDR3 sequence is CASSQRGPGELFF. For the CDR3, the DNA is TGCGCCAGCAGCCAAAGGGGACCCGGGGAGCTGTTTTTT.

Remarks on this clone: A much larger clone is a single base away; this may be a read error. Other nucleotide sequences from this sample produce the same CDR3. This chain links TRBV7-9 with TRBJ2-7; no clear D. V lost 5 bases to trimming and J lost 1 base, with 3 bases between them. The CDR3 loop spans 11 amino acids. Per the germline V gene, CDR1 is SEHNR and CDR2 is FQNEAQ (reference sequence). The CDR3 DNA reads as TGTGCCAGCAGCCCTTCCTACGAGCAGTACTTC. This sequence encodes CASSPSYEQYF.

Concerning this clone: This may come from a read error, since a much larger clone is one base off. The same CDR3 is also encoded by other DNA sequences in this sample. The J gene is TRBJ2-1, the V gene TRBV25-1; D is undetermined. Germline V CDR1 and CDR2: MGHDK, SYGVNS. V gave up 4 bases and J gave up 1 base, with 5 bases separating them. This CDR3 spans 13 amino acids. The CDR3 sequence: CASSASSYNEQFF. The CDR3 DNA follows: TGTGCCAGCAGTGCCAGTTCCTACAATGAGCAGTTCTTC.

The chain carries TRBV27 and TRBJ2-1; 16 nucleotides match TRBD2. CDR1 is MNHEY, CDR2 SMNVEV, per germline (reference sequence). This CDR3 comprises 15 residues. V trimming: 10 bases; J trimming: 10 bases; junction bases outside the gene matches: 10. The CDR3 is CATTSGTSGRGEQFF. In DNA, the CDR3 is TGTGCCACGACTTCCGGGACTAGCGGGAGGGGGGAGCAGTTCTTC.

The chain has TRBV7-6 and TRBJ2-7; D unclear. Germline lookup yields CDR1 SGHVS and CDR2 FNYEAQ. The CDR3 spans 12 residues. The germline V and J ends were trimmed by 2 bases and 6 bases, with 8 bases remaining between them. DNA of the CDR3: TGTGCCAGCAGCTTAATACTGGGCGAGCAGTACTTC. This sequence encodes CASSLILGEQYF.

The V call is TRBV6-1, the J call TRBJ1-4, with unresolved D. Per germline, CDR1 MNHNS and CDR2 SASEGT. Trimming took 2 bases from V and 0 from J, leaving 10 bases between them. This CDR3 is 16 amino acids long. DNA for the CDR3: TGTGCCAGCAGTGAACGGGCCTATGCAACTAATGAAAAACTGTTTTTT. Translation: CASSERAYATNEKLFF.

The V and J genes are TRBV5-6 and TRBJ2-2; D remains ambiguous. Per germline, CDR1 SGHDT and CDR2 YYEEEE. Trimming shortened V by 1 base and J by 6 bases, and 4 bases separated the two germline ends. The CDR3 is 12 residues long. CDR3 sequence reads: CASSLLPGELFF. CDR3 in DNA: TGTGCCAGCAGCTTGTTGCCCGGGGAGCTGTTTTTT.

The V gene is TRBV19, the J gene TRBJ1-4, with TRBD1 matching over 8 bases. V was clipped by 5 bases and J by 12 bases; unmatched bases: 14. The V gene's germline CDR1 is LNHDA and CDR2 SQIVND (reference sequence). The length of the CDR3 is 15 residues. The CDR3 region has the DNA TGTGCCAGTAGTGTCGACAGGGGACCCATTCTCGAACTGTTTTTT. Protein product: CASSVDRGPILELFF. Full variable domain (rest looked up from reference TRBV19 and TRBJ1-4): DGGITQSPKYLFRKEGQNVTLSCEQNLNHDAMYWYRQDPGQGLRLIYYSQIVNDFQKGDIAEGYSVSREKKESFPLTVTSAQKNPTAFYLCASSVDRGPILELFFGSGTQLSVL.

The rearrangement links TRBV28 to TRBJ2-7, with 10 bases that match TRBD2. Looked up from germline, CDR1 is MDHEN and CDR2 is SYDVKM. The length of the CDR3 is 18 residues. Germline trimming cut 6 bases from V and 2 bases from J; bases unmatched to any gene: 16. Written as DNA, the CDR3 is TGTGCCAGCAGCTACCAGACTAGCGGGCTTCCCCCCGCCTACGAGCAGTACTTC. It codes for CASSYQTSGLPPAYEQYF.

This chain joins TRBV30 and TRBJ2-1; 7 bases are shared with TRBD1. The germline gives CDR1 GTSNPN, CDR2 SVGIG (reference sequence). The CDR3 extends over 17 amino acids. V shed 2 bases and J 0 bases; nucleotides not matched to a gene: 10. CDR3 in amino acids: CAWSPLGQASSYNEQFF. Written as DNA, the CDR3 is TGTGCCTGGAGTCCCTTAGGACAGGCGAGCTCCTACAATGAGCAGTTCTTC.

This chain joins TRBV9 and TRBJ2-5, with 10 bases that match TRBD1. After removal of 3 bases from V and 5 bases from J, the junction contained 7 bases not matched to a gene. Germline assignment: CDR1 SGDLS and CDR2 YYNGEE. The CDR3 consists of 15 residues. The CDR3 is CASSGRQGARETQYF. As DNA, the CDR3 is TGTGCCAGCAGCGGACGACAGGGGGCGCGGGAGACCCAGTACTTC.

As DNA, the CDR3 is TGCGCCAGCAGCTCCTTTACAGGGGGCAGCGAGGACACCATATATTTT. Translating it yields CASSSFTGGSEDTIYF. This sequence joins TRBV5-1 and TRBJ1-3; TRBD1 aligns across 9 bases. From germline, CDR1 is SGHRS and CDR2 YFSETQ. This CDR3 contains 16 residues. The J segment lost 8 bases and the V segment lost 3 bases, leaving 12 bases of the junction unmatched.

The chain joins TRBV18 to TRBJ1-4; 9 bases align to TRBD1. This CDR3 contains 17 residues. The germline CDR1 and CDR2 sequences are KGHSH and LQKENI. V lost 0 bases, J lost 5 bases, and 7 bases stayed unmatched. CDR3 in DNA: TGTGCCAGCTCACCACCGAAAGGGGACAGGGAGAATGAAAAACTGTTTTTT. Encoded protein: CASSPPKGDRENEKLFF.

The chain carries TRBV19 and TRBJ1-1; D gene unclear. V lost 7 bases and J 7 bases, leaving 13 bases between the germline ends. This CDR3 has 12 residues. Per germline, CDR1 LNHDA and CDR2 SQIVND (reference sequence). CDR3 bases: TGTGCCAGTAAAAACCTCCCCGATGAAGCTTTCTTT. Protein: CASKNLPDEAFF.

Remarks on this clone: Relative to the germline gene, one junction end is altered; a read error may explain this. This sequence joins TRBV11-2 and TRBJ2-7; D possibly matches TRBD1 or TRBD2 (7 bases each). CDR3 length: 12 residues. Per the germline V gene, CDR1 is SGHAT and CDR2 is FQNNGV. The CDR3 DNA is TGTGCCAGCAGCCGGGGAGGGACAGCTAAAGAATTC. Amino acids: CASSRGGTAKEF.

This chain uses TRBV15 with TRBJ2-5; D is possibly TRBD2 (6 bases). Trimming took 2 bases from V and 5 from J, leaving 15 bases between them. This CDR3 region has 15 residues. Germline CDR1 and CDR2: LNHNV and YYDKDF (reference sequence). The DNA of the CDR3 is TGTGCCACCAGCAGATGGGAGGCTAATGAGGAGACCCAGTACTTC. It encodes CATSRWEANEETQYF.

The sample holds a few counts of this clone. J is TRBJ1-1 and V is TRBV6-5; 7 bases fit TRBD1. Trimming removed 5 bases from V and 5 bases from J; junction bases left unmatched: 5. The CDR3 consists of 13 residues. Germline CDR1 MNHEY, CDR2 SVGAGI. CDR3 loop: CASSQRGLTEAFF. In nucleotides, the CDR3 is TGTGCCAGCAGTCAAAGGGGGCTTACTGAAGCTTTCTTT.

The rearrangement links TRBV12-5 to TRBJ1-5; D is undetermined. The CDR3 has 13 residues. V lost 4 bases, J lost 7 bases, and 11 bases lay in between. Germline V CDR1 and CDR2: LGHNT, FRNRAP. The CDR3 protein is CASGWDFGQPQHF. The DNA of the CDR3 is TGTGCTAGTGGTTGGGATTTCGGGCAGCCCCAGCATTTT. Using reference TRBV12-5 and TRBJ1-5 for the parts outside the CDR3, the full variable domain is DARVTQTPRHKVTEMGQEVTMRCQPILGHNTVFWYRQTMMQGLELLAYFRNRAPLDDSGMPKDRFSAEMPDATLATLKIQPSEPRDSAVYFCASGWDFGQPQHFGDGTRLSIL.

The CDR3 spells CASSQGGRPGETQYF. The DNA of the CDR3 is TGCGCCAGCAGCCAAGGCGGGAGGCCAGGAGAGACCCAGTACTTC. The rearrangement joins TRBV4-1 to TRBJ2-5; 8 bases are shared with TRBD2. The V segment lost 1 base and the J segment 4 bases; nucleotides outside the gene matches: 5. CDR3 length equals 15 residues. Germline lookup yields CDR1 MGHRA and CDR2 YSYEKL.

This rearrangement joins TRBV4-2 to TRBJ2-2; D is ambiguous. This CDR3 is 16 amino acids long. The V end was cut by 0 bases, the J end by 0 bases, with 8 bases between. Germline assignment: CDR1 LGHNA and CDR2 YNFKEQ. The CDR3 DNA is TGTGCCAGCAGCCAAGAGTGGCGGACGAACACCGGGGAGCTGTTTTTT. Amino acid sequence: CASSQEWRTNTGELFF.

CDR3 sequence: CASSQAPRGDSWGYTF. The CDR3 DNA reads TGCGCCAGCAGCCAAGCCCCAAGAGGGGACAGTTGGGGCTACACCTTC. The chain combines TRBV4-1 with TRBJ1-2; 7 nucleotides line up with TRBD1. Germline V gene data show CDR1 as MGHRA and CDR2 as YSYEKL. The CDR3 extends over 16 amino acids. V lost 1 base and J lost 8; bases outside the gene matches: 13.

The genes are TRBV5-4 and TRBJ2-1, with 10 bases lining up with TRBD1. With V trimmed by 10 bases and J by 4 bases, 8 bases remained unmatched. This CDR3 has 14 residues. Germline V gives CDR1 SGHNT, CDR2 YYREEE (reference sequence). The DNA of the CDR3 is TGTGCCGGGACTGGGACAGGGGAGTACAATGAGCAGTTCTTC. It is translated as CAGTGTGEYNEQFF.

For this clone: Additional DNA sequences in this sample encode the identical CDR3. The chain is built from TRBV28 and TRBJ2-1; D possibly matches TRBD1 or TRBD2 (5 bases each). CDR1 and CDR2 from the germline V gene are MDHEN and SYDVKM. The CDR3 has 15 amino acids. The V and J ends lost 4 bases and 3 bases respectively, with 13 bases between them. This CDR3 reads CASSSPPGGYNEQFF. Written as DNA, the CDR3 is TGTGCCAGCAGTTCCCCACCTGGGGGCTACAATGAGCAGTTCTTC.

J is TRBJ2-7 and V is TRBV9; 11 nucleotides agree with TRBD1. CDR1 and CDR2 (germline): SGDLS, YYNGEE. V lost 3 bases, J lost 1 base, and 9 bases stayed unmatched. The CDR3 sequence is 17 residues long. The CDR3 sequence: CASSETDRGQASYEQYF. CDR3 coding DNA: TGTGCCAGCAGCGAGACGGACAGGGGGCAGGCGTCCTACGAGCAGTACTTC.